This passage covers 30 T cell receptor beta chains from one sample sequenced in a study of long-term antiretroviral therapy in people with HIV. At the survey level, the v3.0 immunoSEQ assay was run. Sequenced by immunoSEQ multiplex PCR; TCRdb stores in-frame clones only, minus some. The sample has around 13,000 clones; more than 65% are singletons. Sample: unsorted PBMCs, taken 3.1 years after starting antiretroviral therapy. These receptors all come from a middle-aged man with HIV.

This chain joins TRBV29-1 and TRBJ1-2; 12 positions agree with TRBD1. Germline values: CDR1 SQVTM, CDR2 ANQGSEA. The V gene end was trimmed by 6 bases and the J gene end by 6 bases; junction bases not matched to a gene: 8. The CDR3 length is 14 residues. CDR3 coding DNA: TGCAGCGTCTCCGGGACAGGGGGCTTCGATGGCTACACCTTC. Residues: CSVSGTGGFDGYTF.

The chain carries TRBV18 and TRBJ2-1, with a possible D match to TRBD1 (6 bases). Germline-derived CDR1 and CDR2 are KGHSH and LQKENI. This CDR3 has 15 amino acids. The V and J ends lost 4 bases and 7 bases respectively, with 17 bases between them. In nucleotides, the CDR3 is TGTGCCAGCTCACTTAGCAGGACAGATATTAATGAGCAGTTCTTC. Translated, it gives CASSLSRTDINEQFF.

The chain joins TRBV19 to TRBJ2-6; D gene unclear. Trimming cost V 4 bases and J 0 bases, with 13 bases left between them. The germline gives CDR1 LNHDA, CDR2 SQIVND (reference sequence). The CDR3 is made up of 17 amino acids. The CDR3 protein is CASSTQATSSGANVLTF. The CDR3 DNA reads as TGTGCCAGTAGTACCCAGGCGACCTCCTCTGGGGCCAACGTCCTGACTTTC.

V and J are TRBV6-6 and TRBJ2-2; 10 nucleotides match TRBD1. Germline V CDR1 and CDR2: MNHNY, SVGAGI (reference sequence). This CDR3 spans 15 amino acids. Trimming at V came to 6 bases and at J to 3 bases, leaving 4 bases not matched to a gene. CDR3 nucleotide sequence: TGTGCCAGCAGCTATGGACAGGGGGACACCGGGGAGCTGTTTTTT. Translated: CASSYGQGDTGELFF.

The chain uses TRBV25-1 and TRBJ2-5; 7 bases agree with TRBD1. This CDR3 comprises 16 residues. Trimming removed 0 bases from V and 1 base from J; junction bases left unmatched: 5. Germline V CDR1 and CDR2: MGHDK, SYGVNS. CDR3 sequence (DNA): TGTGCCAGCAGTGAATATTCCGGGACAGCCCAAGAGACCCAGTACTTC. It encodes CASSEYSGTAQETQYF.

The chain has TRBV2 and TRBJ2-2; D may be TRBD1 (7 bases). The CDR3 is made up of 15 amino acids. V lost 5 bases and J 6 bases, leaving 16 bases between the germline ends. From germline, CDR1 is SNHLY and CDR2 FYNNEI. The CDR3 reads CASSYDRDFAGELFF. CDR3 DNA: TGTGCCAGCAGTTATGACAGGGACTTTGCCGGGGAGCTGTTTTTT.

The J gene is TRBJ1-1, the V gene TRBV6-5, with 8 bases lining up with TRBD1. The germline gives CDR1 MNHEY, CDR2 SVGAGI. The CDR3 runs 14 residues. With V trimmed by 5 bases and J by 7 bases, 9 bases remained unmatched. The CDR3 loop reads CASSLRQGLGEAFF. The CDR3 DNA reads TGTGCCAGCAGTCTTCGACAGGGGCTGGGTGAAGCTTTCTTT.

The chain uses TRBV10-3 and TRBJ1-2; 7 nucleotides line up with TRBD1. The J segment lost 6 bases and the V segment lost 5 bases, leaving 6 bases of the junction unmatched. The CDR3 is made up of 13 amino acids. Per the germline V gene, CDR1 is ENHRY and CDR2 is SYGVKD. The CDR3 DNA follows: TGTGCCATCAGTCAGGGACAGCTCAATGGCTACACCTTC. Protein: CAISQGQLNGYTF.

V usage is TRBV19 and J usage is TRBJ2-7, with no clear D. CDR1 and CDR2 from the germline V gene are LNHDA and SQIVND (reference sequence). Trimming stripped 4 bases from V and 1 base from J, with 8 bases between. CDR3 length: 13 amino acids. CDR3 nucleotide sequence: TGTGCCAGTAGTAGAACGAGATCCTACGAGCAGTACTTC. As protein: CASSRTRSYEQYF. Full variable domain (remainder filled in from reference TRBV19 and TRBJ2-7): DGGITQSPKYLFRKEGQNVTLSCEQNLNHDAMYWYRQDPGQGLRLIYYSQIVNDFQKGDIAEGYSVSREKKESFPLTVTSAQKNPTAFYLCASSRTRSYEQYFGPGTRLTVT.

V is TRBV25-1 and J is TRBJ1-1; 7 positions agree with TRBD1. The J segment lost 4 bases and the V segment lost 3 bases, leaving 8 bases of the junction unmatched. This CDR3 is built from 15 residues. The germline CDR1 and CDR2 sequences are MGHDK and SYGVNS. The CDR3 coding sequence is TGTGCCAGCAGTGATCCCAGGGGGGCAAGCACTGAAGCTTTCTTT. Protein: CASSDPRGASTEAFF.

The J gene is TRBJ1-2, the V gene TRBV10-3; D remains ambiguous. This CDR3 is 13 amino acids long. V dropped 6 bases and J dropped 0 bases, with 8 bases sitting between them. Germline V gives CDR1 ENHRY, CDR2 SYGVKD. The CDR3 nucleotides read TGTGCCATCAGCCAGGCTGCTAACTATGGCTACACCTTC. Protein product: CAISQAANYGYTF.

V gene TRBV11-2 combines with J gene TRBJ1-1; D perhaps matches TRBD1 (6 bases). There are 13 residues in the CDR3. Germline-derived CDR1 and CDR2 are SGHAT and FQNNGV. Trimming stripped 2 bases from V and 4 bases from J, with 8 bases between. CDR3 sequence reads: CASSLSGATEAFF. CDR3 in DNA: TGTGCCAGCAGCTTATCAGGGGCCACTGAAGCTTTCTTT.

The J gene is TRBJ1-2, the V gene TRBV25-1, with D possibly being TRBD1 (5 bases). Germline V lookup: CDR1 MGHDK, CDR2 SYGVNS. The CDR3 consists of 12 residues. Trimming left V 4 bases short and J 2 bases short, with 5 bases between. Written as DNA, the CDR3 is TGTGCCAGCAGTGGACAGAACTATGGCTACACCTTC. Protein sequence: CASSGQNYGYTF.

The chain links TRBV5-1 to TRBJ1-1; D gene unclear. Trimming stripped 2 bases from V and 0 bases from J, with 2 bases between. From germline, CDR1 is SGHRS and CDR2 YFSETQ. The length of the CDR3 is 12 residues. The DNA of the CDR3 is TGCGCCAGCAGCTTAATGAACACTGAAGCTTTCTTT. Translated: CASSLMNTEAFF.

The chain combines TRBV9 with TRBJ2-7, with 12 positions matching TRBD2. Germline V lookup: CDR1 SGDLS, CDR2 YYNGEE. The trim removed 0 bases at V and 6 bases at J, leaving 13 bases unmatched. This CDR3 region has 18 residues. The DNA of the CDR3 is TGTGCCAGCAGCGTAGTTCAGCAGAGACTAGCGGGGGACGGCGAGCAGTACTTC. It is translated as CASSVVQQRLAGDGEQYF.

The chain links TRBV7-9 to TRBJ1-1, with D tentatively TRBD1 (5 bases). The CDR3 runs 13 residues. The germline V gene has CDR1 SEHNR and CDR2 FQNEAQ (reference sequence). The germline V and J ends were trimmed by 3 bases and 7 bases, with 12 bases remaining between them. The CDR3 loop reads CASSLGGEGEAFF. CDR3 DNA sequence: TGTGCCAGCAGCTTGGGGGGGGAGGGTGAAGCTTTCTTT.

V is TRBV5-1 and J is TRBJ2-6; unclear D gene. The ends were cut back, 2 bases at V and 0 bases at J, with 12 bases in the middle. The CDR3 totals 17 residues. Per germline, CDR1 SGHRS and CDR2 YFSETQ. CDR3 in amino acids: CASSLYGVNSGANVLTF. CDR3 nucleotide sequence: TGCGCCAGCAGCTTATATGGGGTTAACTCTGGGGCCAACGTCCTGACTTTC.

J is TRBJ1-2 and V is TRBV6-5, with no clear D. The CDR3 is 15 residues long. Trimming took off 3 bases at V and 4 bases at J, with 15 bases between the two ends. Germline CDR1 is MNHEY and CDR2 is SVGAGI. The CDR3 DNA sequence: TGTGCCAGCAGTTATTTACTTGGAGGCACCTATGGCTACACCTTC. It codes for CASSYLLGGTYGYTF.

The chain has TRBV4-1 and TRBJ2-1; possible D gene TRBD2, 6 bases. The V end lost 0 bases, the J end lost 0 bases, and 12 bases lay between the germline ends. Per the germline V gene, CDR1 is MGHRA and CDR2 is YSYEKL. The CDR3 sequence is 17 residues long. In DNA form, the CDR3 reads TGCGCCAGCAGCCAAGATTGGGGGGACCTCTCCTACAATGAGCAGTTCTTC. This translates into CASSQDWGDLSYNEQFF.

The V call is TRBV19, the J call TRBJ1-2, with D uncertain. The CDR3 runs to 15 residues. V was shortened by 5 bases and J by 4 bases, with 17 bases between the two germline ends. From germline, CDR1 is LNHDA and CDR2 SQIVND (reference sequence). CDR3 in amino acids: CASSLGPPGGYGYTF. DNA for the CDR3: TGTGCCAGTAGTCTAGGACCCCCCGGCGGCTATGGCTACACCTTC.

The V call is TRBV11-3, the J call TRBJ2-5; TRBD1 aligns across 7 bases. Germline V gene sequence: CDR1 SGHNT, CDR2 YENEEA. J gave up 2 bases and V 3 bases, and 3 bases lay outside the gene matches. The CDR3 runs 14 residues. CDR3 protein: CASSFPQGQETQYF. In DNA form, the CDR3 reads TGTGCCAGCAGCTTCCCACAGGGGCAAGAGACCCAGTACTTC.

The V and J genes are TRBV18 and TRBJ2-3, with 9 bases aligning to TRBD1. Per the germline V gene, CDR1 is KGHSH and CDR2 is LQKENI. The junction had 2 bases not matched to a gene; V was cut back by 4 bases and J by 0 bases. This CDR3 is built from 15 residues. The CDR3 bases are TGTGCCAGCTCACTCGGACAGGGGAGCACAGATACGCAGTATTTT. Amino acids: CASSLGQGSTDTQYF.

The chain recombines TRBV6-5 with TRBJ2-2, with TRBD2 as a possible D gene (6 bases). V was trimmed by 0 bases and J by 7 bases, leaving 12 bases between them. The CDR3 is made up of 15 amino acids. Germline V gene data show CDR1 as MNHEY and CDR2 as SVGAGI. CDR3 DNA: TGTGCCAGCAGTTACTCGAGGCAGGGAGGCGGGGAGCTGTTTTTT. Its translation: CASSYSRQGGGELFF.

V usage is TRBV6-1 and J usage is TRBJ1-2, with D tentatively TRBD1 (5 bases). The CDR3 has 16 residues. The V end was cut by 0 bases, the J end by 8 bases, with 19 bases between. Germline-derived CDR1 and CDR2 are MNHNS and SASEGT. The CDR3 DNA follows: TGTGCCAGCAGTGAAGCGCCGGGGACGGGGCAAAGGGGCTACACCTTC. Translated: CASSEAPGTGQRGYTF.

V is TRBV19 and J is TRBJ1-2; D is unresolved. There are 15 residues in the CDR3. The V and J ends lost 5 bases and 8 bases respectively, with 21 bases between them. Germline CDR1 reads LNHDA; CDR2 reads SQIVND (reference sequence). For the CDR3, the DNA is TGTGCCAGTAGTTCCACTAGGTCGGGTCTTGGGGGCTACACCTTC. The encoded protein is CASSSTRSGLGGYTF.

The gene calls are TRBV19 and TRBJ1-6, with 11 positions matching TRBD1. The CDR3 has 15 residues. The trim removed 3 bases at V and 9 bases at J, leaving 4 bases unmatched. Germline values: CDR1 LNHDA, CDR2 SQIVND (reference sequence). The CDR3 here is CASSIPGQGGSPLHF. In DNA form, the CDR3 reads TGTGCCAGTAGTATTCCGGGACAGGGGGGTTCACCCCTCCACTTT.

The rearrangement uses TRBV5-1 and TRBJ1-2; TRBD1 aligns across 7 bases. The CDR3 consists of 17 residues. The V gene's germline CDR1 is SGHRS and CDR2 YFSETQ. J lost 8 bases, V lost 0 bases, and 16 bases had no gene match. The CDR3 DNA reads as TGCGCCAGCAGCTTGGGGCTTATAGGGGGCGGTGGAATCGGCTACACCTTC. This codes for CASSLGLIGGGGIGYTF.

The chain couples TRBV5-1 to TRBJ2-7; D is unresolved. This CDR3 has 13 residues. The V gene's germline CDR1 is SGHRS and CDR2 YFSETQ. The V end was cut by 6 bases, the J end by 0 bases, with 10 bases between. The CDR3 region has the DNA TGCGCCAGCAACGAGGAGAGCTCCTACGAGCAGTACTTC. This encodes CASNEESSYEQYF.

The chain joins TRBV5-1 to TRBJ2-3; D is perhaps TRBD1 (6 bases). The V gene's germline CDR1 is SGHRS and CDR2 YFSETQ. The CDR3 has 15 amino acids. V lost 3 bases, J lost 2 bases, and 13 bases lay in between. The CDR3, as DNA: TGCGCCAGCAGCTCTCCGACAGGTCCCACAGATACGCAGTATTTT. This translates into CASSSPTGPTDTQYF.

The chain joins TRBV7-7 to TRBJ2-5, with 7 bases identical to TRBD1. Germline V gives CDR1 SSHAT, CDR2 FNYEAQ (reference sequence). The CDR3 is 13 amino acids. V was pared by 5 bases and J by 2 bases, with 2 bases of the junction left unmatched. CDR3 sequence reads: CASSQGQQETQYF. The CDR3 DNA is TGTGCCAGCAGCCAGGGACAGCAAGAGACCCAGTACTTC.